This entry lists 11 T cell receptor beta chains sequenced from one sample in a study of shared clonotypes between healthy human individuals. Sequencing used immunoSEQ multiplex PCR; TCRdb keeps in-frame clones, though not all of them. The sample includes around 1.1 million clones, 60% to 85% of them seen just once. The sample taken for sequencing was memory CD4+ T cells from PBMCs. Subset in this sample: CD45RA-negative fraction. These TCRs come from a man between 18 and 29 years old in good health. Some clones in this sample may be carry-over from other donors' samples.

The chain carries TRBV27 and TRBJ1-1; D is unclear. The CDR3 extends over 15 amino acids. From germline, CDR1 is MNHEY and CDR2 SMNVEV (reference sequence). V lost 5 bases, J lost 4 bases, and 17 bases lay in between. CDR3: CASSQSGYGSTEAFF. CDR3 in DNA: TGTGCCAGCAGTCAATCGGGGTATGGGAGCACTGAAGCTTTCTTT.

The gene calls are TRBV5-4 and TRBJ2-2; D may be TRBD2 (6 bases). The CDR3 consists of 14 residues. V dropped 5 bases and J dropped 6 bases, with 14 bases sitting between them. CDR1 is SGHNT, CDR2 YYREEE, per germline (reference sequence). As DNA, the CDR3 is TGTGCCAGCAGGACTGGGGGAGGCGCCGGGGAGCTGTTTTTT. It specifies CASRTGGGAGELFF.

V gene TRBV30 combines with J gene TRBJ1-1, with unresolved D. V was shortened by 1 base and J by 1 base, with 7 bases between the two germline ends. CDR3 length: 13 residues. Germline CDR1 GTSNPN, CDR2 SVGIG (reference sequence). CDR3 protein: CAWSGMANTEAFF. The CDR3 DNA sequence: TGTGCCTGGAGTGGGATGGCGAACACTGAAGCTTTCTTT.

The rearrangement joins TRBV7-9 to TRBJ2-5; a possible D gene is TRBD2 (6 bases). This CDR3 is built from 17 residues. V lost 5 bases and J lost 1, with 20 bases in between. From germline, CDR1 is SEHNR and CDR2 FQNEAQ (reference sequence). The CDR3 protein is CASSGIRGGRPQETQYF. In nucleotides, the CDR3 is TGTGCCAGCAGCGGCATACGAGGAGGGAGACCCCAAGAGACCCAGTACTTC.

This clone showed up just once. The chain joins TRBV27 to TRBJ2-5; unclear D gene. The J call may not be correct, given that the DNA end is closer to TRBJ2-7. CDR1 is MNHEY, CDR2 SMNVEV, per germline (reference sequence). The CDR3 has 13 residues. CDR3 sequence: CASSFRYSYEQYF. The CDR3 DNA follows: TGTGCCAGCAGTTTCCGATACTCCTACGAGCAGTACTTC.

This sequence joins TRBV30 and TRBJ2-2; no clear D gene. Trimming stripped 3 bases from V and 1 base from J, with 18 bases between. The length of the CDR3 is 17 residues. Germline values: CDR1 GTSNPN, CDR2 SVGIG (reference sequence). The CDR3 DNA reads as TGTGCCTGGAGGAGGTTTCCTGACGGCCAGAACACCGGGGAGCTGTTTTTT. Protein product: CAWRRFPDGQNTGELFF.

The chain is built from TRBV2 and TRBJ2-1; 7 nucleotides match TRBD2. The CDR3 has 11 amino acids. CDR1 and CDR2 (germline): SNHLY, FYNNEI. V dropped 7 bases and J dropped 9; count of bases not matched to a gene: 3. The CDR3 is CASTQRGEQFF. The CDR3 coding sequence is TGTGCCAGCACTCAGCGGGGTGAGCAGTTCTTC.

The CDR3 loop reads CASSPARTGLDTQYF. DNA of the CDR3: TGTGCCAGCAGCCCAGCCCGGACAGGGTTAGATACGCAGTATTTT. This rearrangement joins TRBV11-2 to TRBJ2-3; 8 bases fit TRBD1. Germline V lookup: CDR1 SGHAT, CDR2 FQNNGV. J gave up 5 bases and V 5 bases, and 9 bases lay outside the gene matches. CDR3 size: 15 residues.

Comments on this clone: The sample has other DNA sequences that encode this CDR3 too. The chain uses TRBV18 and TRBJ2-2; TRBD1 matches at 10 bases. CDR3 length: 16 residues. V was pared by 3 bases and J by 5 bases, with 6 bases of the junction left unmatched. Looked up from germline, CDR1 is KGHSH and CDR2 is LQKENI. DNA of the CDR3: TGTGCCAGCTCACCGTCGACAGGGGGCATTACCGGGGAGCTGTTTTTT. As protein: CASSPSTGGITGELFF.

For this clone: The same CDR3 is also encoded by other DNA sequences in this sample. This chain links TRBV5-1 with TRBJ2-7; possibly TRBD1 or TRBD2 for D (5 bases each). This CDR3 has 14 residues. V lost 0 bases and J lost 0, with 7 bases in between. Germline V CDR1 and CDR2: SGHRS, YFSETQ. The CDR3 DNA sequence: TGCGCCAGCAGCTTGGCAGGGAGCTCCTACGAGCAGTACTTC. Translation: CASSLAGSSYEQYF.

This chain connects TRBV20-1 to TRBJ1-2; no firm D call. Germline values: CDR1 DFQATT, CDR2 SNEGSKA (reference sequence). V was shortened by 4 bases and J by 8 bases, with 8 bases between the two germline ends. The CDR3 length is 10 residues. CDR3 in DNA: TGCAGTGCTACGAACGGCGGCTACACCTTC. It yields the protein CSATNGGYTF.